This entry features one TCR beta chain sequence. Its antigen is currently unknown. At one boundary the junction diverges from the germline segment, which might be a read error. This specimen comes from a study of CD8 T cells in ankylosing spondylitis. The CDR3 is made up of 13 amino acids. Per the germline V gene, CDR1 is MNHNS and CDR2 is SASEGT. Study-level findings and limits: A CD8+ phenotype characterized the disease-linked clones, which were relatively rare in peripheral blood.

Quantitative 5'-RACE with molecular barcodes was used to make the TCR beta libraries. TCRdb ran MiXCR on the 5' RACE reads and lists one entry per CDR3 protein. Of 200,000 to 250,000 distinct CDR3 sequences in the sample, around 24% were seen once. This TCR was recovered from a male donor with ankylosing spondylitis or in good health (not recorded which). The sample comprised blood, either unsorted or a sorted T cell fraction (not recorded which). The chain carries TRBV6-1 and TRBJ2-2; D unclear. The DNA for the CDR3 is TGTGCCAGCAGCGAAGTCCCCAGCGGGGAGCTGTTTTTT. It is translated as CASSEVPSGELFF.